The clone carrying this T cell receptor (beta chain) was observed a few times. Its antigen is unidentified. V gave up 1 base and J gave up 3 bases; unmatched junction bases: 3. CDR3 size: 15 residues. The germline gives CDR1 SGHTA, CDR2 FQGNSA. Sorted populations all had greater than 95% purity. This entry is derived from a study of beta chain features in type 1 diabetes. Background on the study: Taken together, all samples contributed fewer than 110 million examined sorted cells.

General study results and limits: Moderate but significant shortening of TCRB CDR3s was recorded in all four CD4+ subsets from Type 1 diabetes patients.

Sequenced material consisted of expressed TCRB transcripts (all of the isolated RNA was reverse transcribed). Generated by immunoSEQ multiplex PCR, the TCRdb table keeps only in-frame clones and is missing some. This sample has more than 300,000 clones, with about a tenth found just once. The rearrangement links TRBV7-2 to TRBJ2-7, with 10 nucleotides matching TRBD2. This TCR derives from a man aged 30 to 39 with type 1 diabetes. Sequenced material: central memory CD4+ T cells from blood. The CDR3 nucleotides are TGTGCCAGCAGCTTAGAAGCGGGGGGGCTCTACGAGCAGTACTTC. Translating it yields CASSLEAGGLYEQYF.